What follows are 5 T cell receptor beta chains derived from one specimen sequenced in a study of cytomegalovirus exposure and HLA in healthy donors. PCR primers comprised 60 Vbeta and 13 Jbeta primers. TCRdb's copy holds only in-frame clones and misses some; the assay was immunoSEQ multiplex PCR. In the table there are some 130,000 clones, around 80% of which are singletons. The sample comprised PBMCs. All receptors derive from a man aged 40-50 years in good health and CMV-seropositive.

This clone was seen only a few times. This chain joins TRBV4-1 and TRBJ1-4; D is perhaps TRBD1 (5 bases). V was clipped by 1 base and J by 7 bases, with 16 bases between them. Germline CDR1 is MGHRA and CDR2 is YSYEKL. The CDR3 consists of 16 residues. CDR3 loop: CASSQVRSRESEKLFF. The CDR3 nucleotides read TGCGCCAGCAGCCAAGTGAGGAGCAGGGAAAGTGAAAAACTGTTTTTT.

The chain couples TRBV29-1 to TRBJ2-1; D may be TRBD2 (6 bases). Trimming left V 7 bases short and J 7 bases short, with 11 bases between. Germline V lookup: CDR1 SQVTM, CDR2 ANQGSEA. The CDR3 runs 11 residues. This CDR3 reads CSAGADNEQFF. The CDR3 DNA reads as TGCAGCGCGGGAGCCGATAATGAGCAGTTCTTC.

The chain has TRBV7-9 and TRBJ1-2; D might be TRBD1 (5 bases). Germline lookup yields CDR1 SEHNR and CDR2 FQNEAQ (reference sequence). Trimming took 0 bases from V and 4 from J, leaving 12 bases between them. This CDR3 comprises 15 residues. CDR3 DNA: TGTGCCAGCAGCTTAGCGGGGACTAAGGCCTATGGCTACACCTTC. This encodes CASSLAGTKAYGYTF.

The J gene is TRBJ2-2, the V gene TRBV27; TRBD1 is a possible D gene (6 bases). Trimming left V 3 bases short and J 5 bases short, with 13 bases between. The germline CDR1 and CDR2 sequences are MNHEY and SMNVEV (reference sequence). The CDR3 has 15 amino acids. The CDR3 DNA reads as TGTGCCAGCAGTTTCAGGGGCCGTTCGACCGGGGAGCTGTTTTTT. Encoded protein: CASSFRGRSTGELFF.

This clone was counted between two and nine times. One end of the junction is discordant with germline, which a read error may explain. This chain connects TRBV7-9 to TRBJ2-5, with 12 nucleotides matching TRBD2. There are 16 residues in the CDR3. Germline CDR1 and CDR2: SEHNR and FQNEAQ (reference sequence). The CDR3 DNA reads as TGTTCCAGCACCAAATCTAGCGGGAGGGCCAGAGAGACCCAGTACTTC. Its protein is CSSTKSSGRARETQYF.